This TCR beta chain stems from a study of T cell repertoires in cytomegalovirus infection. Study in general: Evidence of both CMV infection and a matching HLA type came from public TCR beta signatures. Study conclusions and caveats: Identification of carriers of CMV plus the relevant HLA was performed using cumulative public TCR beta family frequency. CMV-specific TCR beta clonotypes restricted by HLA-C were the ones dominating the ex vivo response.

TCRdb re-analysed the reads in MiXCR, keeping a single row per CDR3 protein. Of 400,000 to 550,000 distinct CDR3 sequences listed, approximately 11% are singletons. In germline, CDR1 is DFQATT, CDR2 SNEGSKA (reference sequence). This CDR3 region has 14 residues. Germline trimming cut 4 bases from V and 5 bases from J; bases unmatched to any gene: 9. In regard to this clonotype: Antigen: not known.

This sequence joins TRBV20-1 and TRBJ2-5; TRBD2 matches at 8 bases. The sequence derives from a human donor in good health (CMV status not recorded). Some clones in this sample may be carry-over from other donors' samples. Material for sequencing was PBMCs. The DNA of the CDR3 is TGCAGTGCTAACATCGGGGGGGCCCTGGAGACCCAGTACTTC. Encoded protein: CSANIGGALETQYF.